This TCR beta chain originates from a study of molecular identifiers for immune sequencing clone quantification. This clonotype showed up just once. Trimming removed 2 bases from V and 5 bases from J, with 13 bases in between. The CDR3 extends over 15 amino acids. Researchers sorted naive CD8 T cells as cells that were CD8+CD4-CCR7+CD45RA+. Via MiXCR, TCRdb re-called the PCR reads, giving one row per CDR3 protein. The sample yields about 510,000 distinct CDR3 sequences, 20% to 25% seen once. This sequence joins TRBV12-3 or TRBV12-4 and TRBJ2-1; D might be TRBD1 or TRBD2, each matching 5 bases. This TCR was recovered from a human donor in good health. Some libraries in this study had Jurkat cell RNA spiked in. Source material: naive CD8+ T cells from blood, with Jurkat cell RNA spiked in. Subset: FACS-sorted CD8+CD4-CCR7+CD45RA+ naive T cells. CDR3 protein: CASSLSRGDHNEQFF. In DNA, the CDR3 is TGTGCCAGCAGTTTATCGAGGGGCGACCACAATGAGCAGTTCTTC.